The T cell receptor beta chain under discussion was sequenced for a study of T cell responses to AZD1222 COVID-19 vaccine. The trim removed 1 base at V and 1 base at J, leaving 3 bases unmatched. The CDR3 has 15 residues. Germline V gives CDR1 KGHSH, CDR2 LQKENI. Clones were read by immunoSEQ multiplex PCR, and TCRdb kept only the in-frame ones, dropping some. The table records under 200,000 clones, 85% to 95% of them present only once. The sample here was peripheral blood, taken on day 0 of AZD1222 vaccination. The sequence came from an adult in good health. The chain has TRBV18 and TRBJ1-1; 7 bases are shared with TRBD1. The CDR3 DNA is TGTGCCAGCTCACCACAGGGGGCTGAGAACACTGAAGCTTTCTTT. Translation: CASSPQGAENTEAFF.